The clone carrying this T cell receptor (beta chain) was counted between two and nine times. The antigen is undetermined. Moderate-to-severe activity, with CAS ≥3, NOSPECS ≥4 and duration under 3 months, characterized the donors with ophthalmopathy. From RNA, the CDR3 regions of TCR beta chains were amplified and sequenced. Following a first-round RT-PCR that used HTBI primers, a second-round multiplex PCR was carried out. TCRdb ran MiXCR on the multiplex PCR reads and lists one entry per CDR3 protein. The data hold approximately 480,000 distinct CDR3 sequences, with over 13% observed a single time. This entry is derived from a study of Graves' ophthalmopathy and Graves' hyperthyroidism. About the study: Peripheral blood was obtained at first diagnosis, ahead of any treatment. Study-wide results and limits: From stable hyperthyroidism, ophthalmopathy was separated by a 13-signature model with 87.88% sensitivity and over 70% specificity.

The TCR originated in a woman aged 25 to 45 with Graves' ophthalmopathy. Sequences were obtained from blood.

The CDR3 coding sequence is TGTGCCAGCTCACCAGCGGGACAGGGGGGCTACGAGCAGTACTTC. Translated: CASSPAGQGGYEQYF. The chain joins TRBV18 to TRBJ2-7; 11 nucleotides line up with TRBD1. The ends lost 2 bases at V and 3 bases at J; junction bases unmatched: 3. Germline V gene data show CDR1 as KGHSH and CDR2 as LQKENI. CDR3 length: 15 residues.